The 17 T cell receptor beta chains in this list originate from one sample, sequenced in a study of shared clonotypes between healthy human individuals. Measured with immunoSEQ multiplex PCR; TCRdb has only the in-frame clones, and not every one. The sample shows about 480,000 clones, 60% to 80% of them seen only once. The sequencing sample was made of PBMCs. The receptors here all came from a woman between 35 and 50 years old in good health. Some clones in this sample may be carry-over from other donors' samples.

The chain is built from TRBV28 and TRBJ1-2, with D perhaps TRBD1 (5 bases). Germline values: CDR1 MDHEN, CDR2 SYDVKM. V was pared by 6 bases and J by 8 bases, with 13 bases between. The CDR3 length is 12 residues. DNA for the CDR3: TGTGCCAGCAGAAAAGGCAGGGAAGGCTACACCTTC. It translates to CASRKGREGYTF.

V usage is TRBV11-2 and J usage is TRBJ2-7; 10 positions agree with TRBD2. V dropped 1 base and J dropped 3; count of bases not matched to a gene: 6. The CDR3 contains 16 residues. Germline V gene data show CDR1 as SGHAT and CDR2 as FQNNGV. The DNA of the CDR3 is TGTGCCAGCAGCTTAGTAGGTACTAGCGGGGTCTACGAGCAGTACTTC. The encoded protein is CASSLVGTSGVYEQYF.

The chain links TRBV5-4 to TRBJ2-6, with TRBD1 matching 7 bases. V shed 4 bases, J shed 3 bases, and the junction held 4 bases outside the gene matches. CDR3 length equals 15 residues. The germline CDR1 and CDR2 sequences are SGHNT and YYREEE (reference sequence). The CDR3 is CASSPAGGGANVLTF. In DNA form, the CDR3 reads TGTGCCAGCAGCCCGGCAGGGGGTGGGGCCAACGTCCTGACTTTC. Drawing the rest from reference TRBV5-4 and TRBJ2-6, the complete variable domain is ETGVTQSPTHLIKTRGQQVTLRCSSQSGHNTVSWYQQALGQGPQFIFQYYREEENGRGNFPPRFSGLQFPNYSSELNVNALELDDSALYLCASSPAGGGANVLTFGAGSRLTVL.

The table lists this clone with many counts. The CDR3 spells CASSPLSGTGNYEQYF. In DNA form, the CDR3 reads TGTGCCAGTAGTCCTCTGTCCGGGACAGGAAATTACGAGCAGTACTTC. The chain recombines TRBV19 with TRBJ2-7; 8 bases fit TRBD1. Germline V gives CDR1 LNHDA, CDR2 SQIVND (reference sequence). With 5 bases clipped from V and 4 bases from J, the junction kept 13 bases outside the gene matches. This CDR3 has 16 amino acids.

The rearrangement joins TRBV19 to TRBJ2-3, with 8 bases matching TRBD2. Germline lookup yields CDR1 LNHDA and CDR2 SQIVND (reference sequence). CDR3 length equals 17 residues. V lost 1 base, J lost 0 bases, and 6 bases stayed unmatched. DNA for the CDR3: TGTGCCAGTAGTATAGGGTTAGCGGGAACTAGCACAGATACGCAGTATTTT. It specifies CASSIGLAGTSTDTQYF.

The CDR3 DNA follows: TGTGCCAGCAGCTTTCGTCTTGTCACCGGGGAGCTGTTTTTT. This codes for CASSFRLVTGELFF. This sequence joins TRBV27 and TRBJ2-2; no firm D call. Germline CDR1 is MNHEY and CDR2 is SMNVEV (reference sequence). This CDR3 spans 14 amino acids. Trimming removed 6 bases at V and 4 bases at J, with 12 bases between.

The chain uses TRBV5-6 and TRBJ2-5, with a possible D match to TRBD2 (7 bases). The V end lost 5 bases, the J end lost 4 bases, and 21 bases lay between the germline ends. The CDR3 length is 16 residues. Germline assignment: CDR1 SGHDT and CDR2 YYEEEE. The CDR3 sequence: CASSPGAGARLETQYF. In nucleotides, the CDR3 is TGTGCCAGCAGTCCGGGGGCGGGGGCGAGACTAGAGACCCAGTACTTC.

The chain carries TRBV25-1 and TRBJ2-7, with D perhaps matching TRBD1 (6 bases). Germline values: CDR1 MGHDK, CDR2 SYGVNS. The CDR3 runs to 14 residues. The V gene lost 8 bases and the J gene lost 5 bases, with 19 bases spanning the gap. DNA of the CDR3: TGTGCCAGCGGGGTCTCTGGGGGCGGAAACGAGCAGTACTTC. This encodes CASGVSGGGNEQYF.

This chain uses TRBV13 with TRBJ1-3; 9 bases are a match to TRBD1. The CDR3 is 15 amino acids. Germline CDR1 PRHDT, CDR2 FYEKMQ (reference sequence). Trimming cost V 5 bases and J 0 bases; bases outside gene matches: 2. The CDR3 DNA reads as TGTGCCAGCAGCCGGACAGGGGACTCTGGAAACACCATATATTTT. Translation gives CASSRTGDSGNTIYF.

The chain couples TRBV27 to TRBJ1-1, with 9 bases lining up with TRBD1. The length of the CDR3 is 14 residues. J gave up 7 bases and V 2 bases, and 5 bases lay outside the gene matches. CDR1 is MNHEY, CDR2 SMNVEV, per germline (reference sequence). This CDR3 is CASSLSQDRGEAFF. In DNA form, the CDR3 reads TGTGCCAGCAGTTTAAGTCAGGACAGGGGTGAAGCTTTCTTT.

This clone showed up just once. CDR3 DNA: TGTGCCTGGAGTTCTAGGACAGGAACCTACGAGCAGTACTTC. This encodes CAWSSRTGTYEQYF. The chain joins TRBV30 to TRBJ2-7; 7 bases line up with TRBD1. Per the germline V gene, CDR1 is GTSNPN and CDR2 is SVGIG (reference sequence). This CDR3 comprises 14 residues. After removal of 2 bases from V and 2 bases from J, the junction contained 6 bases not matched to a gene.

This clone was counted only a few times. The rearrangement joins TRBV19 to TRBJ2-5; D perhaps matches TRBD2 (6 bases). The CDR3 extends over 13 amino acids. The germline V gene has CDR1 LNHDA and CDR2 SQIVND (reference sequence). V was pared by 9 bases and J by 9 bases, with 20 bases between. The CDR3 protein is CASGPGAPAAQYF. CDR3 sequence (DNA): TGTGCCAGCGGGCCGGGAGCCCCGGCGGCCCAGTACTTC.

CDR3 amino acids: CASSPPGIDLSSGNTIYF. For the CDR3, the DNA is TGTGCCAGCTCACCACCAGGGATCGACTTGTCCTCTGGAAACACCATATATTTT. The rearrangement uses TRBV18 and TRBJ1-3, with D uncertain. V lost 0 bases to trimming and J lost 0 bases, with 15 bases between them. The CDR3 consists of 18 residues. Per germline, CDR1 KGHSH and CDR2 LQKENI.

This clone was detected only a few times. The CDR3 bases are TGCGCCAGCAGCTTGGCCACAGGGAATGAGCAGTTCTTC. Residues: CASSLATGNEQFF. The rearrangement links TRBV5-1 to TRBJ2-1; D may be TRBD1 (6 bases). The CDR3 sequence is 13 residues long. Trimming pared 0 bases from V and 7 bases from J, leaving 8 bases between. Germline V CDR1 and CDR2: SGHRS, YFSETQ.

The chain joins TRBV11-1 to TRBJ2-7; no clear D. Germline lookup yields CDR1 SGHAT and CDR2 FQDESV (reference sequence). V lost 5 bases and J 7 bases, leaving 18 bases between the germline ends. The CDR3 totals 14 residues. The CDR3 region has the DNA TGTGCCAGCAGCCAAGCGACTGGATATGGGGAGCAGTACTTC. It encodes CASSQATGYGEQYF.

The gene calls are TRBV7-8 and TRBJ1-5; TRBD1 matches at 7 bases. With 5 bases clipped from V and 0 bases from J, the junction kept 7 bases outside the gene matches. This CDR3 spans 16 amino acids. Germline V gene lookup returns CDR1 SGHVS and CDR2 FQNEAQ. This CDR3 is CASSKTGSHSNQPQHF. The CDR3, as DNA: TGTGCCAGCAGCAAGACAGGGAGTCATAGCAATCAGCCCCAGCATTTT.

The V gene is TRBV10-3, the J gene TRBJ2-7; D not certain. V dropped 10 bases and J dropped 0 bases, with 10 bases sitting between them. This CDR3 contains 12 residues. Germline V lookup: CDR1 ENHRY, CDR2 SYGVKD. CDR3 DNA: TGTGCCAGCAGCCCAGACTCCTACGAGCAGTACTTC. The encoded protein is CASSPDSYEQYF.